This T cell receptor beta chain was documented in a study of shared clonotypes between healthy human individuals. Study-level findings and limits: Non-shared clonotypes had lower generation probabilities than clonotypes shared by all four sorted-subset donors.

Germline assignment: CDR1 SGHAT and CDR2 FQNNGV. CDR3 size: 13 residues. Trimming took 1 base from V and 3 from J, leaving 3 bases between them. The sample holds one count of this clone. The antigen is undetermined. Sequencing was performed with immunoSEQ multiplex PCR; in TCRdb, only in-frame clones are kept and a portion is missing. The sample consists of some 240,000 clones, approximately 65% of them appearing once. V and J are TRBV11-2 and TRBJ2-2; D remains ambiguous. This clonotype was obtained from a young man in good health. Sequenced material: memory CD4+ T cells sorted from blood. Subset meaning: CD45RA-negative fraction. The CDR3 DNA reads as TGTGCCAGCAGCTTAGTCGACACCGGGGAGCTGTTTTTT. Translated, it gives CASSLVDTGELFF.